This section outlines one T cell receptor (beta chain) sequence together with its context. Its target antigen remains unknown. It has no much larger one-base neighbor in the sample; base qualities were not kept. The trial excluded patients who had a history of autoimmune disease or who were on systemic immunosuppression. In every dose cohort, peripheral blood was drawn for TCR sequencing at baseline, cycle 4 day 1, and cycle 7 day 1. The samples were drawn from a first-in-human, open-label, multicenter phase I dose-escalation trial of ivuxolimab. The trial enrolled adults with locally advanced or metastatic head and neck squamous cell, hepatocellular, melanoma or renal cell carcinoma. CD4+ and CD8+ T cells were sorted separately from peripheral blood before TCR sequencing. The germline V gene yields MDHEN for CDR1 and SYDVKM for CDR2. V loses 4 bases at its end and J loses 2 bases; junction bases beyond the gene matches: 6. There are 15 amino acids in the CDR3, from cysteine to phenylalanine inclusive. Just the 45-base CDR3 DNA is kept, in frame starting at base 1.

This sample is part of a study of OX40 agonist ivuxolimab in advanced cancers. Study-wide context: Ivuxolimab was an agonistic, fully human IgG2 monoclonal antibody directed against OX40 (CD134), a costimulatory receptor. The paper reports the monotherapy dose-escalation portion (N of about 51 patients) of the phase I ivuxolimab trial. Partial responses occurred in three dose-escalation patients, of whom one had hepatocellular carcinoma and two had cutaneous melanoma. Intravenous ivuxolimab was administered to patients every 2 weeks at six dose levels: 0.01, 0.1, 0.3, 1.5, 3 and 10 mg/kg. In the dose-escalation cohort, 82.7% of patients were male, and the mean age was approximately 64 years, with a range of roughly 20 to 79. Patients were allowed to have had prior anti-PD-1, anti-PD-L1 or anti-CTLA-4 therapy, and around 40% of the dose-escalation patients had previously received checkpoint inhibitors. Peripheral TCRbeta sequencing was intended to test whether TCR sequence diversity was altered and clonal T-cell expansion was caused by ivuxolimab. Of the approximately 54 patients in dose escalation, around 20 had hepatocellular carcinoma, roughly 15 had melanoma, 9 had renal cell carcinoma and 9 had head and neck cancer.

Results the study describes overall, beyond this receptor: The antigen specificity of the clonally expanded peripheral T cells was not determined. After ivuxolimab, expanded clones were on average more numerous among CD8+ T cells than among CD4+ T cells. In partial responders in the 0.1-3.0 mg/kg groups, normalized peripheral clonal expansion was found to be among the lowest, especially among CD8+ T cells. Low levels of normalized T-cell clonal expansion were also seen in some nonresponding patients. At doses of 0.1 to 3.0 mg/kg, clonal expansion of both CD4+ and CD8+ T cells in blood was seen between baseline and week 6.

To sequence the TCRbeta CDR3 region, genomic DNA was isolated from the sorted cells. The immunoSEQ Assay was used to sequence the TCRbeta CDR3 regions. TCRdb stores this immuneACCESS table with in-frame sequences only. Part of the clones is absent; in the studies checked, under half of the shortfall reflects unresolved V genes, and no reason is known for the rest. Here the sample has approximately 89,000 clones; roughly 91% occur a single time. The ten most abundant clones make up 0.6% to 0.75% of the sample. The receptor chain draws on TRBV28 and TRBJ2-7, and 9 junction bases match TRBD2. This specimen was CD4+ or CD8+ T cells sorted from blood, taken in a trial of the OX40 agonist ivuxolimab. The clonotype was recovered from an adult with an advanced solid tumor such as melanoma, head and neck, liver or kidney cancer. This receptor has the CDR3 CASSSSGGLTYEQYF. The DNA sequence follows: TGTGCCAGCAGTTCCAGCGGGGGGCTCACCTACGAGCAGTACTTC.